This is a list of T cell receptor beta chains from one sample in a study of a mutant IDH1 vaccine in newly diagnosed glioma. Antigens for these TCRs are unknown. Data came from immunoSEQ multiplex PCR; TCRdb stores just in-frame clones and leaves some out. In the table there are about 12,000 clones, around 86% of which are singletons. Sequencing was performed on PBMCs, taken from a glioma patient whose treatment included an IDH1 peptide vaccine. The source of these receptors is a woman aged 40 to 50 with glioma. Some clones in this sample may be carry-over from other donors' samples. The CDR3 runs from the conserved cysteine through the conserved F or W. The D gene is left open where the match is weak. Size values are once, few and many counts, or a class for expanded clones, and some rows have none.

V gene	J gene	clone size	D gene	CDR3 DNA	CDR3 protein
TRBV6-1	TRBJ1-2	NA	NA	TGTGCCAGCCGATTTGGAGTGAACTATGGCTACACCTTC	CASRFGVNYGYTF
TRBV19	TRBJ1-1	NA	NA	TGTGCCAGTAGTGTCTTGGACCGATGGAACACTGAAGCTTTCTTT	CASSVLDRWNTEAFF
TRBV19	TRBJ2-7	NA	NA	TGTGCCAGTAGTATCAGTCCAGGGACTTACGAGCAGTACTTC	CASSISPGTYEQYF
TRBV4-2	TRBJ1-1	few	TRBD1	TGTGCCAGCAGCCCCGGGACAGGGAAAGTGAACACTGAAGCTTTCTTT	CASSPGTGKVNTEAFF
TRBV1	TRBJ2-7	NA	NA	TGCACCAGCACCCCGAGGCAGGCTAGTTGCTACGAGCAGTACTTC	CTSTPRQASCYEQYF
TRBV5-4	TRBJ2-7	NA	TRBD2	TGTGCCAGCAGCTTGGAACGGGGGGGTTGGGGCGAGCAGTACTTC	CASSLERGGWGEQYF
TRBV13	TRBJ2-1	few	NA	TGTGCCTCTTCTTGGGGAGATGATGGCAATGAGCAGTTCTTC	CASSWGDDGNEQFF
TRBV5-1	TRBJ2-7	few	NA	TGCGCCAGCAGCTTGAAGTTGGAGGGATCCTACGAGCAGTACTTC	CASSLKLEGSYEQYF
TRBV5-1	TRBJ1-5	NA	TRBD1	TGCGCCAGCAGCCCCACTCCCACCGGGACAGGGGGCGATCAGCCCCAGCATTTT	CASSPTPTGTGGDQPQHF
TRBV30	TRBJ2-7	NA	TRBD2	TGTGCCTGGTCGCGGGGGGGCCACTCCTACGAGCAGTACTTC	CAWSRGGHSYEQYF
TRBV27	TRBJ1-2	NA	TRBD1	TGTGCCAGCAGTTTTCAACAGGGGGTAGGCTACACCTTC	CASSFQQGVGYTF
TRBV29-1	TRBJ2-7	once	NA	TGCAGCGTTGTTCGGTCCTACGAGCAGTACTTC	CSVVRSYEQYF